This T cell receptor (beta chain) was sequenced in a study of blood T cell repertoires in COVID-19. The germline gives CDR1 SEHNR, CDR2 FQNEAQ (reference sequence). The CDR3 sequence is 15 residues long. Trimming took 5 bases from V and 1 from J, leaving 14 bases between them. Profiling relied on immunoSEQ multiplex PCR, and the TCRdb table lists in-frame clones only, not all of them. The table records 300,000 to 450,000 clones, 87% of them present only once. Material for sequencing was PBMCs or T cells enriched from blood (not recorded which). The gene calls are TRBV7-9 and TRBJ1-1, with D uncertain. The receptor was isolated from a young man who had recovered from COVID-19. The CDR3 bases are TGTGCCAGCAGCCCCCGTGAGGTGGGGAACACTGAAGCTTTCTTT. It codes for CASSPREVGNTEAFF.